The clone carrying this T cell receptor beta chain was seen a few times. These data originate in a study of Graves' ophthalmopathy and Graves' hyperthyroidism. TCR beta CDR3 amplification used RNA transcripts. HTBI primers primed a first-round RT-PCR, and a second-round multiplex PCR followed. TCRdb called the multiplex PCR reads again in MiXCR, with one record for every CDR3 protein. The sample has roughly 600,000 distinct CDR3 sequences, about 35% seen once; the top ten hold about 4%. The CDR3 runs to 17 residues. Germline values: CDR1 SGHVS, CDR2 FNYEAQ. The chain has TRBV7-6 and TRBJ2-7, with D uncertain. Near its end, the DNA agrees better with TRBJ2-1, so the J call may be wrong. Sequencing used peripheral blood or thyroid tissue (not recorded which). This clonotype was obtained from an adult man with Graves' hyperthyroidism. The DNA for the CDR3 is TGTGCCAGCAGCTTAGCGGGAACAACTGGGGTTAACAATGAGCAGTTCTTC. Its translation: CASSLAGTTGVNNEQFF.